This TCR beta chain was captured by sequencing in a study of blood T cell repertoires in COVID-19. The germline CDR1 and CDR2 sequences are SGHRS and YFSETQ. CDR3 size: 14 residues. Losses at the gene ends were 4 bases for V and 4 bases for J; bases not matched to a gene: 4. TCRdb's copy holds only in-frame clones and misses some; the assay was immunoSEQ multiplex PCR. This sample has about 250,000 clones, with around 92% found just once. This TCR was recovered from a woman aged 25 to 45 with acute COVID-19. The chain carries TRBV5-1 and TRBJ1-2, with 10 bases that match TRBD1. Specimen: PBMCs or T cells enriched from blood (not recorded which). DNA of the CDR3: TGCGCCAGCAGCCTGGACAGGGGGGGCTATGGCTACACCTTC. Amino acid sequence: CASSLDRGGYGYTF.